Sequencing of this T cell receptor (beta chain) was carried out in a study of T cell changes during pregnancy in multiple sclerosis. The V and J ends lost 3 bases and 0 bases respectively, with 5 bases between them. Germline V gene lookup returns CDR1 KGHSH and CDR2 LQKENI. The CDR3 length is 13 residues. Some clones are missing from TCRdb's copy, which holds only in-frame ones; the method was immunoSEQ multiplex PCR. The table has 69,000 or so clones, almost 95% seen once; the top ten hold less than 2%. The sample holds a few counts of this clone. The material sequenced was peripheral blood, taken in the third trimester of pregnancy. The sequence was obtained from a female donor in good health, enrolled as a control in a pregnancy study. J is TRBJ1-2 and V is TRBV18; unclear D gene. CDR3 region: CASSPLPNYGYTF. CDR3 DNA: TGTGCCAGCTCACCCCTTCCTAACTATGGCTACACCTTC.